The source of this TCR beta chain is a study of blood T cell repertoires in COVID-19. About the research overall: Spain, Italy and the United States supplied samples that represented acute and convalescent COVID-19. The cDNA or gDNA used as material had been derived from T cells, B-cell-depleted T cells, or PBMCs.

Source study methods: Using reference gene primer amplification, nucleated cell counts were estimated. Measured with immunoSEQ multiplex PCR; TCRdb has only the in-frame clones, and not every one. Clone size and V and J calls were adopted from that table, with D and trimming inferred from the DNA. The sample has a few hundred thousand clones, nearly 90% seen once. The CDR3 spans 16 residues. Germline CDR1 and CDR2: SNHLY and FYNNEI. The ends were cut back, 10 bases at V and 0 bases at J, with 16 bases in the middle. The source is a woman aged 18-30 years with acute COVID-19. Sequenced: PBMCs or T cells enriched from blood (not recorded which). V gene TRBV2 combines with J gene TRBJ2-6; D possibly corresponds to TRBD2 (6 bases). The CDR3 bases are TGTGCCACTTCGACGGGACTGGGCTCTGGGGCCAACGTCCTGACTTTC. It codes for CATSTGLGSGANVLTF.